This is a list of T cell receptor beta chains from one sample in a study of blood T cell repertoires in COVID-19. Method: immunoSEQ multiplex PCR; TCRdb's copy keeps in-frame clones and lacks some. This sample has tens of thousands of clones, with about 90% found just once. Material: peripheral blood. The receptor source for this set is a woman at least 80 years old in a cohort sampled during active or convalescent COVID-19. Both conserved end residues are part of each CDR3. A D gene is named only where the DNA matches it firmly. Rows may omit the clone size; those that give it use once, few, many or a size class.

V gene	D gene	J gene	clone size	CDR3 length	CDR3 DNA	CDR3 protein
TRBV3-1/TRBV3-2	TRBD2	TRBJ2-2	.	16	TGTGCCAGCAGCTTCCGCGGGGGGGGGAACACCGGGGAGCTGTTTTTT	CASSFRGGGNTGELFF
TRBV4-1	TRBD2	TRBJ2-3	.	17	TGCGCCAGCAGCCAGCTAGCGGGAGGGCCGAGAGGAGATACGCAGTATTTT	CASSQLAGGPRGDTQYF
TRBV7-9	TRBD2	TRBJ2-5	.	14	TGTGCCAGCAGCCCGCTAGCGGATGGAGAGACCCAGTACTTC	CASSPLADGETQYF
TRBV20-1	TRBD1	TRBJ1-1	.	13	TGCAGTGCTAGTAGACAGGGAAACACTGAAGCTTTCTTT	CSASRQGNTEAFF
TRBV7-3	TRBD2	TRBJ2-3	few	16	TGTGCCAGCAGCTTAAGGACTAGCGGGGGGACAGATACGCAGTATTTT	CASSLRTSGGTDTQYF
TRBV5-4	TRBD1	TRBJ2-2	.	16	TGTGCCAGCAGAGATGGACAGGGGCCAGTTGCAGGGGAGCTGTTTTTT	CASRDGQGPVAGELFF
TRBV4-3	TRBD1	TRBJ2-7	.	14	TGCGCCAGCCGGGGACAGGTCGACTCCTACGAGCAGTACTTC	CASRGQVDSYEQYF
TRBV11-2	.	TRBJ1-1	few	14	TGTGCCAGCAGCTCCCTGGGGAGCGACACTGAAGCTTTCTTT	CASSSLGSDTEAFF
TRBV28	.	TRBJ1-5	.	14	TGTGCCAGCAGTTTGCCGACAAACGATCAGCCCCAGCATTTT	CASSLPTNDQPQHF
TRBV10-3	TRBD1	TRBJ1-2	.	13	TGTGCCATCACCCAGGGACAGGGAGGTGGCTACACCTTC	CAITQGQGGGYTF
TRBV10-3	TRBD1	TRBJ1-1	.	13	TGTGCCATCAGGCAGGGGGCTGGGACTGAAGCTTTCTTT	CAIRQGAGTEAFF
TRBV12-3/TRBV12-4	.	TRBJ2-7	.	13	TGTGCCAGCAGTTATACAGCATCCTACGAGCAGTACTTC	CASSYTASYEQYF
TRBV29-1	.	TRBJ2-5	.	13	TGCAGCGTTGGGGCTTGGGAGCCAGAGACCCAGTACTTC	CSVGAWEPETQYF
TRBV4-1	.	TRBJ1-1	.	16	TGCGCCAGCAGCCAAGCCCGTAACCAGGGGAGCACTGAAGCTTTCTTT	CASSQARNQGSTEAFF
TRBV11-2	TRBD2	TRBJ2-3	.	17	TGTGCCAGCAGCTTAGGAAGACTAGCGGGAGTTGCAGATACGCAGTATTTT	CASSLGRLAGVADTQYF
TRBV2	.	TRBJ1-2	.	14	TGTGCCAGCAGTGGGTTTGGGCGCAACTATGGCTACACCTTC	CASSGFGRNYGYTF
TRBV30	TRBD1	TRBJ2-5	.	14	TGTGCCTTAGGAGTCGGGACAGGGGAAGAGACCCAGTACTTC	CALGVGTGEETQYF
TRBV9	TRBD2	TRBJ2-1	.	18	TGTGCCAGCATCCACGGGGATAGCGGGAAGTCTGAGGTAGATGAGCAGTTCTTC	CASIHGDSGKSEVDEQFF
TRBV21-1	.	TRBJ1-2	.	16	TGTGCCAGCAGCAAAATCCCGGACAGGGGGCATCATGGCTACACCTTC	CASSKIPDRGHHGYTF
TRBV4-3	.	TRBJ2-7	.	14	TGCGCCAGCAGCCAAGCCGGGGGACCCTACGAGCAGTACTTC	CASSQAGGPYEQYF
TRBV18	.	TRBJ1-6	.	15	TGTGCCAGCTCACCAGTACTAGGCCGGAATTCACCCCTCCACTTT	CASSPVLGRNSPLHF
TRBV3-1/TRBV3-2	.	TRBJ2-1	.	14	TGTGCCAGCAGCCAAGATACATGGTACAATGAGCAGTTCTTC	CASSQDTWYNEQFF
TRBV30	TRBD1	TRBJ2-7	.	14	TGTGCCTGGACTCGGGACAGGGGGCAGCACGAGCAGTACTTC	CAWTRDRGQHEQYF
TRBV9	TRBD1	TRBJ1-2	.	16	TGTGCCAGCAGCGGAGCGACAGGGGACGGGATCTATGGCTACACCTTC	CASSGATGDGIYGYTF
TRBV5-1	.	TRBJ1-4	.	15	TGCGCCAGCAGCTTGGGGACAAGGACTAATGAAAAACTGTTTTTT	CASSLGTRTNEKLFF
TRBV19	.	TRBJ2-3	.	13	TGTGCCAGTAGTAGAATGAGCGGGGATACGCAGTATTTT	CASSRMSGDTQYF
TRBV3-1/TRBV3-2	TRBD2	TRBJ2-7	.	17	TGTGCCAGCAGCCAAGATGAGGTAGCGGGGGGTCGCTACGAGCAGTACTTC	CASSQDEVAGGRYEQYF
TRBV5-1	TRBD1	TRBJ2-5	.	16	TGCGCCAGCAGCGCCCCCCCACAGGGGGCAGGGGAGACCCAGTACTTC	CASSAPPQGAGETQYF
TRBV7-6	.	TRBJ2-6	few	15	TGTGCCAGCAGCCCAATTTCCTCTGGGGCCAACGTCCTGACTTTC	CASSPISSGANVLTF
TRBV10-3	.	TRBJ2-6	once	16	TGTGCCATCAATAGAGACAGCCCCTCTGGGGCCAACGTCCTGACTTTC	CAINRDSPSGANVLTF
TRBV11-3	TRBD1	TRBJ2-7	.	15	TGTGCCAGCAGCTTAGACAGGGGGTCCCCCTACGAGCAGTACTTC	CASSLDRGSPYEQYF
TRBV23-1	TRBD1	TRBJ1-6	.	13	TGCGCCAGCAGTCAAACACCGGGACAGGGCTGTTCTTTT	CASSQTPGQGCSF
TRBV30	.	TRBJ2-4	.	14	TGTGCCTGGAGTCGCGGTTTAGCCAAAAACATTCAGTACTTC	CAWSRGLAKNIQYF
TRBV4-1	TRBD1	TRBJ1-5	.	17	TGCGCCAGCAGCCACGGCTGGGGGACAGGGGAAAATCAGCCCCAGCATTTT	CASSHGWGTGENQPQHF
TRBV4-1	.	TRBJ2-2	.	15	TGCGCCAGCAGCCAAGCCTCGAGTCTCACCGGGGAGCTGTTTTTT	CASSQASSLTGELFF
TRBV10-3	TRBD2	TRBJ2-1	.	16	TGTGCCATCAGTGCGGCCGGGACTAGCAGTAGGCATGAGCAGTTCTTC	CAISAAGTSSRHEQFF
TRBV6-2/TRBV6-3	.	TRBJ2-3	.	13	TGTGCCAGCAGCCCACCGACTCTTACCCCGCAGTATTTT	CASSPPTLTPQYF
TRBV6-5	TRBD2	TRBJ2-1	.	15	TGTGCCAGCAGTTCCTGGACTAGCGGGAGCCATGAGCAGTTCTTC	CASSSWTSGSHEQFF
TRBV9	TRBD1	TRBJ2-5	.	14	TGTGCCAGCAGCCCTTCTCGGACAGGGGAGACCCAGTACTTC	CASSPSRTGETQYF
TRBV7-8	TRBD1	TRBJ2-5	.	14	TGTGCCAGCAGCAGCTGGGACAGGGGGCCGACCCAGTACTTC	CASSSWDRGPTQYF
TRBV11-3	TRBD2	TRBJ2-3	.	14	TGTGCCAGCACCAAAGCGGGGAGCACAGATACGCAGTATTTT	CASTKAGSTDTQYF
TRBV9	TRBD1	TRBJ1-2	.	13	TGTGCCAGCAGATATACCGGGACAGAGGGCTACACCTTC	CASRYTGTEGYTF
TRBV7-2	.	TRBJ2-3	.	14	TGTGCCAGCAGCTTAGCGCGGAGCACAGATACGCAGTATTTT	CASSLARSTDTQYF
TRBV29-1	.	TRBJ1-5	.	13	TGCAGCGTGGCTTCAGGTCTTAATCAGCCCCAGCATTTT	CSVASGLNQPQHF
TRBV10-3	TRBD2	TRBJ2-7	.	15	TGTGCCATCAGTGAGTCGGCGGGGGGGCTGAAGGAGCAGTACTTC	CAISESAGGLKEQYF
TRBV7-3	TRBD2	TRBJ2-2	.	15	TGTGCCAGCAGCCCGGATAGCGGGGCAAACGGGGAGCTGTTTTTT	CASSPDSGANGELFF
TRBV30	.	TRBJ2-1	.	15	TGTGCCTGGAGGGGGGCGGGGGATCGCCTTAATGAGCAGTTCTTC	CAWRGAGDRLNEQFF
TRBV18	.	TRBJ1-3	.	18	TGTGCCAGCTCATCGTTCCGGGGGGAAGAAACCTCTGGAAACACCATATATTTT	CASSSFRGEETSGNTIYF
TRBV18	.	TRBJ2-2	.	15	TGTGCCAGCTCACCCTTCGGGATGAGCACCGGGGAGCTGTTTTTT	CASSPFGMSTGELFF
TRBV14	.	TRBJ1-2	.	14	TGTGCCAGCAGCCGTGACAGACCCAACTATGGCTACACCTTC	CASSRDRPNYGYTF
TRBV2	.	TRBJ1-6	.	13	TGTGCCAGCAGTGGACAGCAAAATTCACCCCTCCACTTT	CASSGQQNSPLHF
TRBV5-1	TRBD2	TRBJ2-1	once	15	TGCGCCAGCAGCTTTTCAGCGGGGGGCAACAATGAGCAGTTCTTC	CASSFSAGGNNEQFF
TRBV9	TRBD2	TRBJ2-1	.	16	TGTGCCAGCAGCGTAGGAGGCGGGGGGACTTACAATGAGCAGTTCTTC	CASSVGGGGTYNEQFF
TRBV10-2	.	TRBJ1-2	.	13	TGCGCCAGCAGTGAGTCGCGGGGGGATGGCTACACCTTC	CASSESRGDGYTF
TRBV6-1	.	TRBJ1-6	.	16	TGTGCCAGCAGTGAAATCGAGGGTCCGGCGAATTCACCCCTCCACTTT	CASSEIEGPANSPLHF
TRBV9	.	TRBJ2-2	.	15	TGTGCCAGCAGCGTTAGCGGTGCGAACACCGGGGAGCTGTTTTTT	CASSVSGANTGELFF